Listed here are 19 T cell receptor beta chains from one sample, sequenced in a study of STAT3 mutations in large granular lymphocyte leukemia. Some clones are missing from TCRdb's copy, which holds only in-frame ones; the method was immunoSEQ multiplex PCR. The sample holds fewer than 8,000 clones, over 70% seen once. Study outcomes and limitations: In T-cell large granular lymphocyte leukemia, about half of patients showed multiple immunodominant subclonotypes.

No antigen is known for these receptors. Sequenced: peripheral blood mononuclear cells. The receptors come from a woman between 35 and 50 years old with T-cell large granular lymphocyte leukemia. Some clones in this sample may be carry-over from other donors' samples.

The chain is built from TRBV5-1 and TRBJ2-1; 12 bases are a match to TRBD2. Germline CDR1 SGHRS, CDR2 YFSETQ. This CDR3 is 15 amino acids long. V gave up 1 base and J gave up 8 bases; unmatched junction bases: 4. CDR3 in amino acids: CASSLPLAGGDEQFF. CDR3 nucleotide sequence: TGCGCCAGCAGCTTGCCTCTAGCGGGAGGGGATGAGCAGTTCTTC.

The chain has TRBV6-1 and TRBJ1-4, with D perhaps TRBD1 (5 bases). V lost 5 bases and J lost 10, with 14 bases in between. CDR1 MNHNS and CDR2 SASEGT come from the germline V gene. This CDR3 region has 13 residues. The CDR3 protein is CASSPIPGGKLFF. CDR3 in DNA: TGTGCCAGCAGTCCAATCCCGGGGGGAAAACTGTTTTTT.

This clone was recorded a few times. CDR3: CASSLERSTYEQYF. CDR3 bases: TGTGCCAGCAGCTTAGAACGCAGCACCTACGAGCAGTACTTC. The chain couples TRBV13 to TRBJ2-7, with D unresolved. The V and J ends lost 1 base and 2 bases respectively, with 9 bases between them. Germline values: CDR1 PRHDT, CDR2 FYEKMQ (reference sequence). The CDR3 consists of 14 residues.

This clone was picked up a small number of times. The CDR3 nucleotides read TGCGCCAGCAGCTCACAGGGGGCGATGTCTAATGAAAAACTGTTTTTT. It yields the protein CASSSQGAMSNEKLFF. This chain connects TRBV5-1 to TRBJ1-4, with 9 bases identical to TRBD1. There are 16 residues in the CDR3. V lost 3 bases and J lost 3; bases outside the gene matches: 6. In germline, CDR1 is SGHRS, CDR2 YFSETQ.

The rearrangement joins TRBV19 to TRBJ1-4; D is undetermined. Germline loops: CDR1 LNHDA, CDR2 SQIVND (reference sequence). The CDR3 consists of 17 residues. V was cut by 6 bases and J by 4 bases, with 21 bases left in between. Written as DNA, the CDR3 is TGTGCCAGTAGGAATTCGGTAGTTATGGACCTTAATGAAAAACTGTTTTTT. Protein: CASRNSVVMDLNEKLFF.

In regard to this clone: The junction does not match germline at one end; this may be a read error. The V and J genes are TRBV6-5 and TRBJ1-2, with 9 bases matching TRBD1. Germline assignment: CDR1 MNHEY and CDR2 SVGAGI. This CDR3 has 15 amino acids. In DNA, the CDR3 is TGTGCCAGCACCCCGGACAGGGGACAGGGCTATGGCTGCACCTTC. Its protein product is CASTPDRGQGYGCTF.

J is TRBJ2-7 and V is TRBV4-3, with D tentatively TRBD1 (5 bases). The CDR3 is 15 amino acids. The germline CDR1 and CDR2 sequences are LGHNA and YSLEER. V lost 5 bases to trimming and J lost 3 bases, with 17 bases between them. The CDR3 is CASSWGHVGLYEQYF. The CDR3 DNA reads as TGCGCCAGCAGCTGGGGTCATGTGGGGCTCTACGAGCAGTACTTC.

This chain links TRBV29-1 with TRBJ1-1; TRBD1 is a possible D gene (6 bases). Germline values: CDR1 SQVTM, CDR2 ANQGSEA. V lost 7 bases and J lost 8, with 17 bases in between. This CDR3 has 12 residues. The CDR3 here is CSARGGGSEAFF. The CDR3, as DNA: TGCAGCGCCCGGGGAGGGGGATCAGAAGCTTTCTTT.

The V gene is TRBV6-5, the J gene TRBJ2-1; D may be TRBD1 (5 bases). Per the germline V gene, CDR1 is MNHEY and CDR2 is SVGAGI. This CDR3 has 14 residues. Trimming shortened V by 5 bases and J by 4 bases, and 12 bases separated the two germline ends. CDR3 in DNA: TGTGCCAGCAGTGACAGACAGCTTTACAATGAGCAGTTCTTC. This sequence encodes CASSDRQLYNEQFF.

This clone has more than one count but fewer than ten. V is TRBV30 and J is TRBJ2-7; D possibly uses TRBD1 or TRBD2 (5 bases each). In germline, CDR1 is GTSNPN, CDR2 SVGIG (reference sequence). The CDR3 runs to 11 residues. Trimming removed 4 bases from V and 9 bases from J, with 13 bases in between. This chain's CDR3 is CAWTLGGGQYF. CDR3 in DNA: TGTGCCTGGACCCTAGGTGGGGGGCAGTACTTC.

V gene TRBV9 combines with J gene TRBJ2-7; D possibly uses TRBD1 or TRBD2 (5 bases each). The V and J ends lost 0 bases and 4 bases respectively, with 23 bases between them. Germline V lookup: CDR1 SGDLS, CDR2 YYNGEE. The CDR3 covers 18 residues. As DNA, the CDR3 is TGTGCCAGCAGCGTAGGCCATGGTCTCCGGGACCTGGTATACGAGCAGTACTTC. As protein: CASSVGHGLRDLVYEQYF.

The rearrangement links TRBV29-1 to TRBJ2-3; no reliable D call. Looked up from germline, CDR1 is SQVTM and CDR2 is ANQGSEA. V was shortened by 0 bases and J by 8 bases, with 18 bases between the two germline ends. The CDR3 sequence is 15 residues long. CDR3 loop: CSVEEPRPPLGTQYF. The CDR3 DNA follows: TGCAGCGTTGAAGAGCCCCGGCCCCCGCTGGGTACGCAGTATTTT.

The V and J genes are TRBV7-8 and TRBJ1-6, with no clear D. The CDR3 extends over 15 amino acids. Between the trimmed V and J ends, which lost 3 bases and 7 bases, there was a span of 13 bases. Germline V gene sequence: CDR1 SGHVS, CDR2 FQNEAQ. The chain's CDR3 is CASSFGGPWNSPLHF. The DNA for the CDR3 is TGTGCCAGCAGCTTTGGAGGGCCATGGAATTCACCCCTCCACTTT. Using reference TRBV7-8 and TRBJ1-6 for the parts outside the CDR3, the full variable domain is GAGVSQSPRYKVAKRGQDVALRCDPISGHVSLFWYQQALGQGPEFLTYFQNEAQLDKSGLPSDRFFAERPEGSVSTLKIQRTQQEDSAVYLCASSFGGPWNSPLHFGNGTRLTVT.

The sample holds a few counts of this clone. The chain joins TRBV27 to TRBJ1-3; D is undetermined. Germline CDR1 MNHEY, CDR2 SMNVEV (reference sequence). The CDR3 loop spans 12 amino acids. V lost 6 bases and J lost 2, with 5 bases in between. The CDR3 reads CASRGTGNTIYF. The CDR3, as DNA: TGTGCCAGCAGGGGTACTGGAAACACCATATATTTT.

In this sample, this clone turned up a few times. CDR3 amino acids: CASRQRPRGGYGYTF. For the CDR3, the DNA is TGTGCCAGCAGACAACGACCGAGAGGGGGCTATGGCTACACCTTC. The chain employs TRBV6-5 and TRBJ1-2; a possible D gene is TRBD1 (6 bases). Germline-derived CDR1 and CDR2 are MNHEY and SVGAGI. V lost 6 bases and J 4 bases, leaving 18 bases between the germline ends. The CDR3 is 15 amino acids.

This chain joins TRBV9 and TRBJ1-2, with no clear D. Germline assignment: CDR1 SGDLS and CDR2 YYNGEE. V gave up 4 bases and J gave up 0 bases, with 16 bases separating them. CDR3 length: 16 residues. CDR3 in amino acids: CASSKVGQATNYGYTF. The CDR3 bases are TGTGCCAGCAGCAAGGTCGGGCAGGCAACTAACTATGGCTACACCTTC.

The chain combines TRBV27 with TRBJ1-1; 7 bases line up with TRBD1. CDR1 is MNHEY, CDR2 SMNVEV, per germline (reference sequence). V dropped 7 bases and J dropped 4; count of bases not matched to a gene: 0. This CDR3 comprises 11 residues. CDR3 DNA sequence: TGTGCCAGCACAGGGGGCACTGAAGCTTTCTTT. This gives the protein CASTGGTEAFF.

The V call is TRBV5-1, the J call TRBJ2-7, with a tentative D call TRBD1 (5 bases). Trimming removed 4 bases from V and 0 bases from J, with 17 bases in between. This CDR3 comprises 16 residues. Germline V gives CDR1 SGHRS, CDR2 YFSETQ. CDR3 nucleotides: TGCGCCAGCAGCAGACCAGGACAAGACCGCTCCTACGAGCAGTACTTC. It encodes CASSRPGQDRSYEQYF.

The chain recombines TRBV6-5 with TRBJ1-4; 9 positions match TRBD1. V gave up 6 bases and J gave up 8 bases; unmatched junction bases: 7. CDR1 is MNHEY, CDR2 SVGAGI, per germline. CDR3 length: 14 amino acids. The CDR3, as DNA: TGTGCCAGCAGGACCGGACAGGGGAGCGAAAAACTGTTTTTT. It encodes CASRTGQGSEKLFF.